The 26 T cell receptor beta chains below all came from one sample that was sequenced in a study of T-cell memory formation after mild COVID-19. TCRdb used MiXCR to reprocess the 5' RACE reads, holding one entry per CDR3 protein. This sample yields around 250,000 distinct CDR3 sequences, of which roughly 10% are seen a single time; more than 20% belongs to the top ten. Material: PBMCs or a T cell subset sorted from them (not recorded which). The receptors were gathered from a man in his late teens or twenties who had mild COVID-19 (a few samples of this study predate the infection). Cell type and time point are not known.

Many counts were recorded for this clonotype. The chain couples TRBV5-1 to TRBJ2-7; TRBD1 matches at 11 bases. CDR3 length equals 14 residues. CDR1 and CDR2 (germline): SGHRS, YFSETQ. After removal of 4 bases from V and 4 bases from J, the junction contained 4 bases not matched to a gene. CDR3 amino acids: CASSAGTGGYEQYF. In DNA, the CDR3 is TGCGCCAGCAGCGCCGGGACAGGGGGTTACGAGCAGTACTTC.

The chain has TRBV7-3 and TRBJ2-3; TRBD2 matches at 13 bases. Per germline, CDR1 SGHTA and CDR2 FQGTGA. The CDR3 covers 17 residues. Trimming at V came to 4 bases and at J to 6 bases, leaving 10 bases not matched to a gene. CDR3 sequence reads: CASSSGLAGNLRDTQYF. CDR3 DNA: TGTGCCAGCAGCTCGGGACTAGCGGGGAACCTCAGGGATACGCAGTATTTT.

The sample holds a few counts of this clonotype. In DNA form, the CDR3 reads TGCGCCAGCAGCTCGGGACAGGGGGCTCCGGAGACCCAGTACTTC. Encoded protein: CASSSGQGAPETQYF. V usage is TRBV5-1 and J usage is TRBJ2-5, with TRBD1 matching over 12 bases. The V gene end was trimmed by 3 bases and the J gene end by 5 bases; junction bases not matched to a gene: 5. The CDR3 length is 15 residues. CDR1 and CDR2 (germline): SGHRS, YFSETQ.

This chain uses TRBV6-5 with TRBJ2-3, with D maybe TRBD2 (6 bases). Trimming took 4 bases from V and 5 from J, leaving 10 bases between them. The CDR3 has 13 amino acids. Germline CDR1 is MNHEY and CDR2 is SVGAGI. CDR3 region: CASSSGLRDTQYF. CDR3 DNA: TGTGCCAGCAGTTCGGGACTCCGAGATACGCAGTATTTT.

This clonotype was counted at least ten times. The rearrangement links TRBV7-2 to TRBJ2-3; D remains unclear. This CDR3 spans 13 amino acids. The V end lost 1 base, the J end lost 3 bases, and 5 bases lay between the germline ends. Germline assignment: CDR1 SGHTA and CDR2 FQGNSA. The CDR3 bases are TGTGCCAGCAGCTTAGAGAGAACAGATACGCAGTATTTT. Its protein is CASSLERTDTQYF.

J is TRBJ2-5 and V is TRBV5-1; a weak D match, TRBD1 (6 bases). This CDR3 comprises 14 residues. In germline, CDR1 is SGHRS, CDR2 YFSETQ. The germline V and J ends were trimmed by 4 bases and 1 base, with 11 bases remaining between them. The CDR3 coding sequence is TGCGCCAGCAGCATGGACAGTACCCAAGAGACCCAGTACTTC. It encodes CASSMDSTQETQYF.

The chain is built from TRBV25-1 and TRBJ2-4; maybe TRBD2 (5 bases). The V gene's germline CDR1 is MGHDK and CDR2 SYGVNS. CDR3 length: 15 residues. Trimming removed 2 bases from V and 0 bases from J, with 8 bases in between. The CDR3 DNA follows: TGTGCCAGCAGTGAAGACGGGGAAGCCAAAAACATTCAGTACTTC. It codes for CASSEDGEAKNIQYF.

This clonotype came up a few times. The chain combines TRBV7-9 with TRBJ2-1, with 13 bases matching TRBD2. With 5 bases clipped from V and 9 bases from J, the junction kept 4 bases outside the gene matches. From germline, CDR1 is SEHNR and CDR2 FQNEAQ (reference sequence). The CDR3 runs to 14 residues. CDR3 nucleotide sequence: TGTGCCAGCAGCGGATGGACTAGCGGGGGTGAGCAGTTCTTC. Protein: CASSGWTSGGEQFF.

This clonotype has a count of ten or more. J is TRBJ1-1 and V is TRBV6-5; D call uncertain. V shed 6 bases and J shed 0 bases, with 5 bases lying between them. Germline CDR1 and CDR2: MNHEY and SVGAGI. The CDR3 sequence is 12 residues long. CDR3 sequence: CASREMNTEAFF. DNA of the CDR3: TGTGCCAGCAGGGAAATGAACACTGAAGCTTTCTTT.

Many counts were recorded for this clonotype. The chain joins TRBV4-3 to TRBJ2-6, with D possibly matching TRBD2 (5 bases). Germline assignment: CDR1 LGHNA and CDR2 YSLEER. V was cut by 1 base and J by 4 bases, with 11 bases left in between. This CDR3 comprises 16 residues. The CDR3 nucleotides read TGCGCCAGCAGCCAAGTGAGGGAAACAGGGGCCAACGTCCTGACTTTC. It is translated as CASSQVRETGANVLTF.

This clonotype was seen a handful of times. The chain couples TRBV4-1 to TRBJ2-3; 9 bases agree with TRBD1. The CDR3 is made up of 18 amino acids. V gave up 4 bases and J gave up 3 bases; unmatched junction bases: 14. Germline V gives CDR1 MGHRA, CDR2 YSYEKL. The CDR3 sequence is CASSPLQGAMVGTDTQYF. The CDR3 DNA reads as TGCGCCAGCAGCCCCCTACAGGGGGCTATGGTAGGGACAGATACGCAGTATTTT.

Only a few counts were recorded for this clonotype. The genes are TRBV20-1 and TRBJ1-2; D is possibly TRBD1 (5 bases). Trimming left V 5 bases short and J 8 bases short, with 21 bases between. The length of the CDR3 is 14 residues. In germline, CDR1 is DFQATT, CDR2 SNEGSKA (reference sequence). The CDR3 sequence is CSARNRGGVKGYTF. The CDR3, as DNA: TGCAGTGCTCGAAACCGGGGGGGAGTGAAGGGCTACACCTTC.

This clonotype was seen ten or more times. The V gene is TRBV3-1, the J gene TRBJ2-4, with no clear D. V was shortened by 0 bases and J by 12 bases, with 6 bases between the two germline ends. The CDR3 has 11 amino acids. Germline V lookup: CDR1 LGHDT, CDR2 YNNKEL (reference sequence). The CDR3 sequence is CASSQDGAQYF. Written as DNA, the CDR3 is TGTGCCAGCAGCCAAGATGGCGCTCAGTACTTC. Filled out from reference TRBV3-1 and TRBJ2-4, the complete variable domain reads DTAVSQTPKYLVTQMGNDKSIKCEQNLGHDTMYWYKQDSKKFLKIMFSYNNKELIINETVPNRFSPKSPDKAHLNLHINSLELGDSAVYFCASSQDGAQYFGAGTRLSVL.

The chain carries TRBV5-1 and TRBJ1-1, with 9 bases identical to TRBD1. This CDR3 contains 19 residues. V lost 4 bases, J lost 1 base, and 17 bases stayed unmatched. The germline V gene has CDR1 SGHRS and CDR2 YFSETQ. DNA of the CDR3: TGCGCCAGCAGCGGGACTGGTGGAACCGGGACAGGGTGGAACACTGAAGCTTTCTTT. This encodes CASSGTGGTGTGWNTEAFF.

This clonotype was observed a few times. The V and J genes are TRBV12-3 or TRBV12-4 and TRBJ1-1; D unresolved. CDR3 length: 13 amino acids. The V end lost 4 bases, the J end lost 2 bases, and 8 bases lay between the germline ends. The CDR3 sequence: CASSYARNTEAFF. The CDR3 region has the DNA TGTGCCAGCAGTTACGCCCGCAACACTGAAGCTTTCTTT.

The chain joins TRBV9 to TRBJ1-1; D not resolved. The CDR3 spans 14 residues. CDR1 and CDR2 from the germline V gene are SGDLS and YYNGEE. V shed 0 bases and J shed 1 base, with 7 bases lying between them. The CDR3 is CASSVGAGNTEAFF. DNA of the CDR3: TGTGCCAGCAGCGTAGGAGCGGGGAACACTGAAGCTTTCTTT.

This clonotype has at least ten counts. The rearrangement links TRBV7-2 to TRBJ2-1; D is undetermined. CDR1 is SGHTA, CDR2 FQGNSA, per germline. V was trimmed by 2 bases and J by 5 bases, leaving 7 bases between them. The CDR3 contains 13 residues. In DNA, the CDR3 is TGTGCCAGCAGCTTATGGGTGGACAATGAGCAGTTCTTC. It specifies CASSLWVDNEQFF.

This clonotype was observed a few times. V is TRBV18 and J is TRBJ1-6; 7 nucleotides align to TRBD1. CDR3 length: 15 residues. The junction had 11 bases not matched to a gene; V was cut back by 1 base and J by 14 bases. Germline V CDR1 and CDR2: KGHSH, LQKENI. CDR3 sequence reads: CASSPLGGQRLSLHF. The CDR3 DNA is TGTGCCAGCTCACCACTTGGGGGACAGAGGCTCTCCCTCCACTTT. The whole variable domain, filled in from reference TRBV18 and TRBJ1-6, reads NAGVMQNPRHLVRRRGQEARLRCSPMKGHSHVYWYRQLPEEGLKFMVYLQKENIIDESGMPKERFSAEFPKEGPSILRIQQVVRGDSAAYFCASSPLGGQRLSLHFGNGTRLTVT.

This clonotype has just a few counts. The V call is TRBV11-3, the J call TRBJ2-2, with 9 positions matching TRBD1. Germline CDR1 SGHNT, CDR2 YENEEA. The trim removed 3 bases at V and 5 bases at J, leaving 1 base unmatched. The CDR3 has 14 residues. CDR3 sequence: CASSFGQGTGELFF. CDR3 DNA: TGTGCCAGCAGCTTCGGACAGGGGACCGGGGAGCTGTTTTTT.

In its sample, this clonotype was seen a few times. The chain carries TRBV10-1 and TRBJ2-2; possible D gene TRBD1, 6 bases. The CDR3 spans 16 residues. Between the trimmed V and J ends, which lost 2 bases and 0 bases, there was a span of 10 bases. Looked up from germline, CDR1 is WNHNN and CDR2 is SYGVQD (reference sequence). The DNA for the CDR3 is TGCGCCAGCAGTGAGGGGACAACAACGAACACCGGGGAGCTGTTTTTT. Protein: CASSEGTTTNTGELFF.

This clonotype was observed a handful of times. This chain connects TRBV11-2 to TRBJ2-5, with 7 bases matching TRBD1. CDR3 length: 16 residues. Trimming took 2 bases from V and 1 from J; bases not matched to a gene: 7. Germline V CDR1 and CDR2: SGHAT, FQNNGV. CDR3 bases: TGTGCCAGCAGCTTATCGTCAGGGGGTGTCCAAGAGACCCAGTACTTC. It codes for CASSLSSGGVQETQYF.

This chain connects TRBV7-9 to TRBJ1-1; D not resolved. The germline CDR1 and CDR2 sequences are SEHNR and FQNEAQ (reference sequence). The CDR3 contains 12 residues. Between the trimmed V and J ends, which lost 5 bases and 4 bases, there was a span of 8 bases. The CDR3 region is CASSPPATEAFF. CDR3 DNA: TGTGCCAGCAGCCCACCTGCCACTGAAGCTTTCTTT.

V and J are TRBV6-6 and TRBJ1-2; D unclear. V was trimmed by 5 bases and J by 2 bases, leaving 9 bases between them. Germline CDR1 and CDR2: MNHNY and SVGAGI (reference sequence). This CDR3 contains 13 residues. CDR3 DNA sequence: TGTGCCAGCAGTACGGGTCCCAACTATGGCTACACCTTC. It encodes CASSTGPNYGYTF.

This rearrangement joins TRBV28 to TRBJ1-3; D unresolved. V was shortened by 3 bases and J by 0 bases, with 9 bases between the two germline ends. The CDR3 contains 15 residues. The germline V gene encodes CDR1 MDHEN and CDR2 SYDVKM. The CDR3 protein is CASSFRLNSGNTIYF. CDR3 bases: TGTGCCAGCAGTTTTCGCCTAAACTCTGGAAACACCATATATTTT. Using reference TRBV28 and TRBJ1-3 for the parts outside the CDR3, the full variable domain is DVKVTQSSRYLVKRTGEKVFLECVQDMDHENMFWYRQDPGLGLRLIYFSYDVKMKEKGDIPEGYSVSREKKERFSLILESASTNQTSMYLCASSFRLNSGNTIYFGEGSWLTVV.

The CDR3 DNA sequence: TGCAGTGCTAGAAGGCCAGGCTTACTAACCCACTATGGCTACACCTTC. It codes for CSARRPGLLTHYGYTF. The V call is TRBV20-1, the J call TRBJ1-2; unclear D gene. The CDR3 sequence is 16 residues long. The V end lost 2 bases, the J end lost 3 bases, and 19 bases lay between the germline ends. Germline lookup yields CDR1 DFQATT and CDR2 SNEGSKA (reference sequence).

The rearrangement uses TRBV5-1 and TRBJ2-2; the match to TRBD1 covers 7 bases. Germline trimming cut 4 bases from V and 3 bases from J; bases unmatched to any gene: 6. The germline CDR1 and CDR2 sequences are SGHRS and YFSETQ. The CDR3 loop spans 15 amino acids. The CDR3 coding sequence is TGCGCCAGCAGCCCCCGGGACAGATACACCGGGGAGCTGTTTTTT. It specifies CASSPRDRYTGELFF.